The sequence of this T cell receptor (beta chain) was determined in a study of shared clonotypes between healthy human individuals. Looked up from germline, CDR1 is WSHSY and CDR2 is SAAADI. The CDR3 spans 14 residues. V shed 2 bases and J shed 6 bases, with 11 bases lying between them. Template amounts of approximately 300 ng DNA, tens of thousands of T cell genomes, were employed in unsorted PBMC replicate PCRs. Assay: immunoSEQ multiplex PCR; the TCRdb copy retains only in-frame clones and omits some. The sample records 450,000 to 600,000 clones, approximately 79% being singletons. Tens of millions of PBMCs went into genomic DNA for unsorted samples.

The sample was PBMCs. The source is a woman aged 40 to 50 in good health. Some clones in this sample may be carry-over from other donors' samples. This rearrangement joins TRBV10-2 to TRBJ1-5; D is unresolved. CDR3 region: CASSEPLEVQPQHF. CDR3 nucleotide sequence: TGCGCCAGCAGTGAGCCGCTGGAAGTTCAGCCCCAGCATTTT.